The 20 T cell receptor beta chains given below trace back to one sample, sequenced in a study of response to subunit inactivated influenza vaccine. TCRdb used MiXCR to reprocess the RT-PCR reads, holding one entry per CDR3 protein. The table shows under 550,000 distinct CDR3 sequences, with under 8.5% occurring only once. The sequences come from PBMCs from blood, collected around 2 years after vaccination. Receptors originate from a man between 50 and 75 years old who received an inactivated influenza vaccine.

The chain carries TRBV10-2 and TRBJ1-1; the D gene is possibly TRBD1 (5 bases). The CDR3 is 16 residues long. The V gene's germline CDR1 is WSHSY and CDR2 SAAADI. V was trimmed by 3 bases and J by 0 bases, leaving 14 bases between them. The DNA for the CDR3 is TGCGCCAGCAGTGAAAGGGGTTTACCGATGAACACTGAAGCTTTCTTT. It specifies CASSERGLPMNTEAFF.

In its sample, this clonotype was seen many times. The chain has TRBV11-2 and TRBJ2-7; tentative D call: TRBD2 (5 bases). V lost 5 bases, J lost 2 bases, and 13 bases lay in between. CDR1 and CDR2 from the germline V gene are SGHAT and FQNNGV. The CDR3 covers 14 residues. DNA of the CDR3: TGTGCCAGCAGCCATAGGCCGGGAACCTACGAGCAGTACTTC. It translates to CASSHRPGTYEQYF.

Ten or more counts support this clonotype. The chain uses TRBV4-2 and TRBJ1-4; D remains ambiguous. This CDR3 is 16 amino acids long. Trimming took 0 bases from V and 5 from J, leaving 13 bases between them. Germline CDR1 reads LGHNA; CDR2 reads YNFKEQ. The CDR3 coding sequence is TGTGCCAGCAGCCAAGATTCTGGGTCAAGAAATGAAAAACTGTTTTTT. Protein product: CASSQDSGSRNEKLFF.

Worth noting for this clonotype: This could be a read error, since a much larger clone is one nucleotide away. The CDR3 reads CASSSVANQYF. The CDR3, as DNA: TGTGCCAGCAGTTCAGTGGCTAATCAGTACTTC. V and J are TRBV6-5 and TRBJ2-7; no firm D call. CDR3 length: 11 amino acids. V was pared by 4 bases and J by 10 bases, with 11 bases between. From germline, CDR1 is MNHEY and CDR2 SVGAGI.

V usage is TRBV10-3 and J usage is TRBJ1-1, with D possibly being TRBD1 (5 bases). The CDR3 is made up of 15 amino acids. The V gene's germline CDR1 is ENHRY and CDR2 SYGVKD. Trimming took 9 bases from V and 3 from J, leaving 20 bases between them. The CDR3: CAIRLSQGRHTEAFF. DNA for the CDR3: TGTGCCATAAGGTTGTCGCAGGGCCGTCACACTGAAGCTTTCTTT.

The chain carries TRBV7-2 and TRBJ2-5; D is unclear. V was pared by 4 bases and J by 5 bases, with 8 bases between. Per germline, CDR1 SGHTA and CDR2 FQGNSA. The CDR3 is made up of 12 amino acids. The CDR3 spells CASSSGYETQYF. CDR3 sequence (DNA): TGTGCCAGCAGCTCTGGGTATGAGACCCAGTACTTC.

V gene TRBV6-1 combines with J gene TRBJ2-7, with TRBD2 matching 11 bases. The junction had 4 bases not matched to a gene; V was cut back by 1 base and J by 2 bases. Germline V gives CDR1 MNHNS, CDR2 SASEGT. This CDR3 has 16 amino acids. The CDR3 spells CASSEVPSGGPYEQYF. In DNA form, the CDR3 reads TGTGCCAGCAGTGAAGTCCCTAGCGGGGGGCCCTACGAGCAGTACTTC.

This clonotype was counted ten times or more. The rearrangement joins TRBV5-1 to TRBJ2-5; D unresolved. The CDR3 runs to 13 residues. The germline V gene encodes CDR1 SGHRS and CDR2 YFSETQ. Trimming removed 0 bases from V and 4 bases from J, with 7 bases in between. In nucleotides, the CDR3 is TGCGCCAGCAGCTTGGGTGGGCCAGAGACCCAGTACTTC. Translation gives CASSLGGPETQYF.

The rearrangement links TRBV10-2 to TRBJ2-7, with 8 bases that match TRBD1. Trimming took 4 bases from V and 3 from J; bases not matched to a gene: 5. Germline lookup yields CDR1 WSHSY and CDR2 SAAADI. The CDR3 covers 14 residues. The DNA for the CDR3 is TGCGCCAGCAGTGTGGGACAGGTACTCTACGAGCAGTACTTC. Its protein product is CASSVGQVLYEQYF.

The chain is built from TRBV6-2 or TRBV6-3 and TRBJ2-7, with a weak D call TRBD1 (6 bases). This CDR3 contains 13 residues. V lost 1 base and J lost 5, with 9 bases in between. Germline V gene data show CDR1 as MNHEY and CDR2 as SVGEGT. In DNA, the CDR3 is TGTGCCAGCAGTTACTTTGGGGGCGACGAGCAGTACTTC. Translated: CASSYFGGDEQYF.

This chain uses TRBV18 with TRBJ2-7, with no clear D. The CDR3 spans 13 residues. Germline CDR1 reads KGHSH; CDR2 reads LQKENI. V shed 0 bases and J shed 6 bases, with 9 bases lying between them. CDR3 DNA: TGTGCCAGCTCACCACCTGTAGTAGTCGAGCAGTACTTC. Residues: CASSPPVVVEQYF.

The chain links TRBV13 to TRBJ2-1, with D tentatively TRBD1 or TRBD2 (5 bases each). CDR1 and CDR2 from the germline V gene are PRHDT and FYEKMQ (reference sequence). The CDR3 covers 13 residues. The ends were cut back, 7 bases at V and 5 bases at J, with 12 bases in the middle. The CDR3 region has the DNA TGTGCCAGCACCTCGGGACCACACAATGAGCAGTTCTTC. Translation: CASTSGPHNEQFF.

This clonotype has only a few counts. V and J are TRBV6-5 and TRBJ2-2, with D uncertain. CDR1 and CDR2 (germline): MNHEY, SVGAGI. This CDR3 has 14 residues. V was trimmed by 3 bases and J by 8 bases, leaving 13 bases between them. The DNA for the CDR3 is TGTGCCAGCAGTTATGCTTTGATGGCGGGGGAGCTGTTTTTT. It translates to CASSYALMAGELFF.

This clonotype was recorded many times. Here the CDR3 DNA reads TGTGCCAGCAGAAAGGGGGGGTCCTACGAGCAGTACTTC. Residues: CASRKGGSYEQYF. This sequence joins TRBV25-1 and TRBJ2-7; the D gene is possibly TRBD2 (7 bases). Germline CDR1 and CDR2: MGHDK and SYGVNS. The ends were cut back, 6 bases at V and 1 base at J, with 10 bases in the middle. The CDR3 spans 13 residues.

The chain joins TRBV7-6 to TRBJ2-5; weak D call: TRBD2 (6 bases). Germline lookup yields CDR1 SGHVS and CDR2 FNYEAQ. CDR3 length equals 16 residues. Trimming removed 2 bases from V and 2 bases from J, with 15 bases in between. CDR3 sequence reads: CASSLNNRDWQETQYF. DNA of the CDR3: TGTGCCAGCAGCTTAAATAATAGGGACTGGCAAGAGACCCAGTACTTC.

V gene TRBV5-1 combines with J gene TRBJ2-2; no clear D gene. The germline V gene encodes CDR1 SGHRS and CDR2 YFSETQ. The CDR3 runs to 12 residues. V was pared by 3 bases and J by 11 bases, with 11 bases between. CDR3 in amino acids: CASSSDPFELFF. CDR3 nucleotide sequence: TGCGCCAGCAGCTCGGACCCTTTTGAGCTGTTTTTT.

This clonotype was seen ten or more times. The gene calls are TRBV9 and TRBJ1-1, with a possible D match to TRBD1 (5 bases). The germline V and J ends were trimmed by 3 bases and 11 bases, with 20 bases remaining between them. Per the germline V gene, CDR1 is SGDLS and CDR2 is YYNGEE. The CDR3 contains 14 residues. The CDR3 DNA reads TGTGCCAGCAGCGGGAGTTGGGGGAGTTCTGTGGCTTTCTTT. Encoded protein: CASSGSWGSSVAFF.

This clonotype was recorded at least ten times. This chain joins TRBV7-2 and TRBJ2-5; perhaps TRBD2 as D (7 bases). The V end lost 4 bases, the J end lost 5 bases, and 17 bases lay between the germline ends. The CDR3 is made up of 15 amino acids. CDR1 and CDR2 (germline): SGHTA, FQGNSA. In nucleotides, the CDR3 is TGTGCCAGCAGCTGGGGGGGGGCTGGGAAGGAGACCCAGTACTTC. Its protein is CASSWGGAGKETQYF.

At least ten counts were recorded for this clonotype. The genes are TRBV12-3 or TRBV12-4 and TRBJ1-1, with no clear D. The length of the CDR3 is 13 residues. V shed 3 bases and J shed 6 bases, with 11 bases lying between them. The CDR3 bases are TGTGCCAGCAGTTTTCAGGTGGCCGCTGAAGCTTTCTTT. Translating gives CASSFQVAAEAFF.

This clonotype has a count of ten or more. The CDR3 nucleotides read TGTGCCAGCAGCTTAGGACGCCCGAACACTGAAGCTTTCTTT. This translates into CASSLGRPNTEAFF. The V gene is TRBV7-9, the J gene TRBJ1-1; D is unclear. This CDR3 has 14 residues. V was pared by 1 base and J by 1 base, with 7 bases between. The germline CDR1 and CDR2 sequences are SEHNR and FQNEAQ (reference sequence).